The entry below gives a single T cell receptor beta chain sequence along with its context. The specificity of this receptor is unknown. No qualities accompany the bases; no much larger clone lies one base away. The CDR1 and CDR2 encoded by the germline V gene (reference sequence) are SGHKS and YYEKEE. The CDR3 starts with the cysteine, ends with the phenylalanine, and has 11 residues. The retained sequence is limited to the CDR3, 33 bases, with the frame set at the first base. Cut back by 4 bases and 7 bases, the V and J ends lie 9 bases apart. This entry comes from a study of blood T cell repertoires in COVID-19 (dated by TCRdb to the early 2020s). General notes on the study: Collaborator samples came from the United States, Italy and Spain and covered acute and convalescent phases of COVID-19. The material from the prospective study consisted of cDNA or gDNA derived from T cells, B-cell-depleted T cells, or PBMCs. Deeply sampled blood TCRbeta repertoires from subjects exposed to, actively infected with, or recovered from COVID-19 were included in the dataset. The repertoires were released in a freely available public database intended as a resource for research on the immune response to SARS-CoV-2. Samples came from the ongoing ImmuneRACE study (first 160 participants) plus 1,254 subjects from 6 global collaborators. A de-identified subject ID, COVID-19 status, age in years and sex were almost always included in the sample metadata. Where available, HLA class I and class II types were taken from metadata supplied by the sample provider and were not determined by assay-based typing.

Whole blood was collected in K2EDTA tubes by collaborating institutions according to the institutions' own protocols. Collaborator samples were shipped for TCRbeta analysis as frozen whole blood, isolated PBMCs, or DNA extracted from either sample type. TCRbeta CDR3 regions were amplified from genomic DNA by means of the immunoSEQ Assay, a bias-controlled multiplex PCR. For the original study's pipeline: Nucleated cell counts per sample were estimated from amplification of reference gene primers within the assay. Sequence reads were collapsed and filtered to measure the absolute abundance of every unique TCRbeta CDR3 rearrangement. For each sample, productive Simpson clonality was calculated as the square root of Simpson's diversity index across productive rearrangements. This immuneACCESS table, as held by TCRdb, lists in-frame sequences with V and J called but not all clones. Of the missing ones, under half trace to an unresolved V gene in checked studies; the others have no known cause. V, J and clone size were drawn from that table, and D and trimming were deduced from the DNA. The sample table lists about 51,000 clones, about 82% of them with a count of one. The biggest ten clones account for roughly 4% of the sample.

What the work shows at the level of the full study, not this receptor alone: Clinical and demographic metadata were provided uncurated, with the amount varying by source and participant.

The rearranged segments are TRBV5-5 and TRBJ2-7, with TRBD2 tentatively as D gene (5 bases match). This receptor was obtained from a man of 80 years or more with active COVID-19. Source material: peripheral blood. Here is the DNA: TGTGCCAGCAGCCCGGGGTGGGAGCAGTACTTC. Its translation reads: CASSPGWEQYF.